This entry is about one TCR beta chain. What it binds is unknown. Graft-derived tissue was subjected to processing to liberate intraepithelial and lamina propria lymphocytes. These data belong to a study of graft-versus-host responses after intestinal transplantation. Across the whole study: Recipients had transplants, and these were multivisceral, liver-intestinal, or isolated intestinal. Every transplant recipient was induced with anti-thymocyte globulin, then maintained on tacrolimus and steroids for approximately three years. Findings of the study overall: Analysis identified GvH clones in recipient marrow, with some appearing first in ileum or blood. With peak circulating GvH clone levels came an association with early post-transplant HvG declines.

The CDR3 length is 16 residues. Germline V gene sequence: CDR1 SGHRS, CDR2 YFSETQ. The J segment lost 4 bases and the V segment lost 0 bases, leaving 5 bases of the junction unmatched. TCRdb's copy holds only in-frame clones and misses some; the assay was immunoSEQ multiplex PCR. Among some 10,000 clones listed, around 79% were seen once. The specimen was ileum tissue, collected less than 480 days after intestinal transplantation. V usage is TRBV5-1 and J usage is TRBJ1-3; the match to TRBD1 covers 9 bases. The TCR originated in a human patient who received an intestinal transplant, so some T cells may come from the graft donor. The CDR3 DNA sequence: TGCGCCAGCAGCTTGGCTGGACAGGGGTCAGGAAACACCATATATTTT. Amino acids: CASSLAGQGSGNTIYF.